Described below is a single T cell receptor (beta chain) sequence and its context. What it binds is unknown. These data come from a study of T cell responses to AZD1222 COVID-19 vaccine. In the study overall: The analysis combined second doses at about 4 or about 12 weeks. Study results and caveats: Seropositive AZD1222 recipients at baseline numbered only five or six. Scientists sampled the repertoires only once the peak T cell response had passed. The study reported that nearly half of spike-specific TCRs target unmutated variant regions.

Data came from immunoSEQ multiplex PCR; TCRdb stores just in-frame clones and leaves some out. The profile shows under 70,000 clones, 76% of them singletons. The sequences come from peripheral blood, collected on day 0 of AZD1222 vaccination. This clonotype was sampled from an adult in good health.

The CDR3 protein is CASSLRGGAAEQYF. The DNA of the CDR3 is TGTGCCAGCAGCTTACGGGGGGGAGCCGCCGAGCAGTACTTC. The chain combines TRBV13 with TRBJ2-7, with 8 positions matching TRBD2. Looked up from germline, CDR1 is PRHDT and CDR2 is FYEKMQ (reference sequence). V gave up 2 bases and J gave up 6 bases; unmatched junction bases: 6. The CDR3 contains 14 residues. The full variable domain, rest sourced from reference TRBV13 and TRBJ2-7, is AAGVIQSPRHLIKEKRETATLKCYPIPRHDTVYWYQQGPGQDPQFLISFYEKMQSDKGSIPDRFSAQQFSDYHSELNMSSLELGDSALYFCASSLRGGAAEQYFGPGTRLTVT.